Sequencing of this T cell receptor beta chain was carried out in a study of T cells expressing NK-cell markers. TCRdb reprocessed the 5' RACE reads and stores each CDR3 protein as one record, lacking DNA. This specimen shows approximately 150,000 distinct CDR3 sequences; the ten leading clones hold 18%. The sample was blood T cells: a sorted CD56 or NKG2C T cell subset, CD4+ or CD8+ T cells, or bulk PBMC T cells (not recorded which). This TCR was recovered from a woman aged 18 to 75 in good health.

This CDR3 is CASSNGVTEYF. J is TRBJ2-7 and V is TRBV5-6. Germline values: CDR1 SGHDT, CDR2 YYEEEE. The CDR3 covers 11 residues.